This T cell receptor beta chain was profiled in a study of blood T cell repertoires in COVID-19. TCRdb keeps only in-frame clones here, not all; method: immunoSEQ multiplex PCR. The profile shows 200,000 to 300,000 clones, roughly 87% of them singletons. Sample: peripheral blood. The sequence was obtained from a woman under 40 with acute or convalescent COVID-19.

This CDR3 is CACGRALNTEAFF. The CDR3 DNA reads TGTGCCTGTGGGAGGGCCTTGAACACTGAAGCTTTCTTT. The rearrangement uses TRBV19 and TRBJ1-1; D is uncertain. There are 13 residues in the CDR3. Trimming left V 11 bases short and J 0 bases short, with 13 bases between. Germline CDR1 is LNHDA and CDR2 is SQIVND (reference sequence). Filled out from reference TRBV19 and TRBJ1-1, the complete variable domain reads DGGITQSPKYLFRKEGQNVTLSCEQNLNHDAMYWYRQDPGQGLRLIYYSQIVNDFQKGDIAEGYSVSREKKESFPLTVTSAQKNPTAFYLCACGRALNTEAFFGQGTRLTVV.